The sequence of this T cell receptor (beta chain) was determined in a study of shared clonotypes between healthy human individuals. Assay used: immunoSEQ multiplex PCR; TCRdb lists only in-frame clones, some missing. The table has around 1.9 million clones, around 93% seen once. Germline V gene lookup returns CDR1 SGDLS and CDR2 YYNGEE. The CDR3 consists of 12 residues. V was clipped by 4 bases and J by 8 bases, with 13 bases between them. The study's findings and limits: Having only a few donors restricted how much genetic and exposure-history diversity was captured. Larger estimated richness was generally recorded for naive subsets relative to memory subsets. An expected dependence of interdonor clonotype sharing on sequencing depth was noted.

Note on this clone: No antigen is known for it.

CD8 cells regarded as naive lacked CD45RO, were positively chosen for CCR7, and omitted terminally differentiated effector memory CD45RA+ cells. The receptor's source is a man between 18 and 29 years old in good health. Some clones in this sample may be carry-over from other donors' samples. V usage is TRBV9 and J usage is TRBJ2-7; possible D gene TRBD1, 5 bases. The sequenced material came from naive CD8+ T cells from PBMCs. CDR3 sequence (DNA): TGTGCCAGCAGCTCGCAAGACAGTCAGCAGTACTTC. The encoded protein is CASSSQDSQQYF.